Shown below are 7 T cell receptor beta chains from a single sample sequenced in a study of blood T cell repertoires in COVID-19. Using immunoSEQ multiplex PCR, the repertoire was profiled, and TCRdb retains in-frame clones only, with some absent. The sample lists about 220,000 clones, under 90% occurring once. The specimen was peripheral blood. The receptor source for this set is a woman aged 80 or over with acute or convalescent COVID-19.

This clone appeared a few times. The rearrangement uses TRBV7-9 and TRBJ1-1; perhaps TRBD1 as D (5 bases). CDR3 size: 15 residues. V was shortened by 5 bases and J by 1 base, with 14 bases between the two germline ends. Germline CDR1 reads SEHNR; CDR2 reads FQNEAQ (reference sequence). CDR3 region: CASSTLQAPNTEAFF. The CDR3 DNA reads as TGTGCCAGCAGCACGTTACAGGCCCCGAACACTGAAGCTTTCTTT. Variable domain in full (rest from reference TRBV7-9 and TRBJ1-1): DTGVSQNPRHKITKRGQNVTFRCDPISEHNRLYWYRQTLGQGPEFLTYFQNEAQLEKSRLLSDRFSAERPKGSFSTLEIQRTEQGDSAMYLCASSTLQAPNTEAFFGQGTRLTVV.

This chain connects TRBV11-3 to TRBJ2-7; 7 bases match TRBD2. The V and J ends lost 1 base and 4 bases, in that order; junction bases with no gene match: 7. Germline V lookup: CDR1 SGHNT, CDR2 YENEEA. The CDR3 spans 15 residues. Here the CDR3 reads CASSLAGGPFYEQYF. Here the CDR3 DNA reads TGTGCCAGCAGCTTAGCGGGGGGACCCTTTTACGAGCAGTACTTC.

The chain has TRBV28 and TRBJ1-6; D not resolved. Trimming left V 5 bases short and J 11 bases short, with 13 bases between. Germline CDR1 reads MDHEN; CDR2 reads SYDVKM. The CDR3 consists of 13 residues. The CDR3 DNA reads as TGTGCCAGCAGTCTCGTCCAGATCCCACCCCTCCACTTT. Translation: CASSLVQIPPLHF.

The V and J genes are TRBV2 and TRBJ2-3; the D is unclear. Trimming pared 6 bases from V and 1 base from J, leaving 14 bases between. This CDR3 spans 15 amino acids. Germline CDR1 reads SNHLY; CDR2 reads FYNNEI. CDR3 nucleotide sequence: TGTGCCAGCAGCCCCGCCCTTGCAGGCACAGATACGCAGTATTTT. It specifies CASSPALAGTDTQYF.

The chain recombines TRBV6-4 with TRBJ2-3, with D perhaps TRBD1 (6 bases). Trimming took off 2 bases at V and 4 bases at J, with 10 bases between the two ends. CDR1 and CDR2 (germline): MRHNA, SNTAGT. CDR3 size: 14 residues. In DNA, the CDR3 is TGTGCCAGCAGTGACAGGGGGTCGCCAGATACGCAGTATTTT. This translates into CASSDRGSPDTQYF.

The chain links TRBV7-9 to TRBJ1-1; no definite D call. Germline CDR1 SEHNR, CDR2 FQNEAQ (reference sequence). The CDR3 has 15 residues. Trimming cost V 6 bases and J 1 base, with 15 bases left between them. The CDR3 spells CASRNSGGKNTEAFF. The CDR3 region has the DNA TGTGCCAGCAGAAATTCGGGAGGAAAGAACACTGAAGCTTTCTTT.

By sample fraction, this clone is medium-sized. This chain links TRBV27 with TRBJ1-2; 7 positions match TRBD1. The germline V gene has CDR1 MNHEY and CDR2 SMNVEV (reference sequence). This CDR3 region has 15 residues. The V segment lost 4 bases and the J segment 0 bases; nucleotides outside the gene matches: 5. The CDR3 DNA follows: TGTGCCAGCAGTTCCCGACAGGGATCTAACTATGGCTACACCTTC. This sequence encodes CASSSRQGSNYGYTF.